This T cell receptor beta chain appears in the sequencing data of a study of blood T cell repertoires in COVID-19 (dated by TCRdb to 2018 to 2021). General notes on the study: Collaborator samples came from the United States, Italy and Spain and covered acute and convalescent phases of COVID-19. The material from the prospective study consisted of cDNA or gDNA derived from T cells, B-cell-depleted T cells, or PBMCs. The dataset comprised deeply sampled blood TCRbeta repertoires from subjects exposed to, actively infected with, or recovered from COVID-19. The repertoires were released in a freely available public database intended as a resource for research on the immune response to SARS-CoV-2. Samples came from the ongoing ImmuneRACE study (first 160 participants) plus 1,254 subjects from 6 global collaborators. Nearly every sample came with metadata listing a de-identified subject ID, COVID-19 status, age in years and sex. Where HLA class I and class II types were available, the types were taken from metadata supplied by the sample provider, not from assay-based typing.

TCRbeta CDR3 regions were amplified from genomic DNA by means of the immunoSEQ Assay, a bias-controlled multiplex PCR. Per the original workflow: The number of nucleated cells in each sample was estimated from the amplification of reference gene primers within the assay. To quantify the absolute abundance of each unique TCRbeta CDR3 rearrangement, sequence reads were collapsed and filtered. For each sample, productive Simpson clonality was calculated by taking the square root of Simpson's diversity index across productive rearrangements. As stored in TCRdb, this immuneACCESS dataset retains in-frame rearrangements with V and J assigned. A fraction of the clones does not appear; measured against another copy, unresolved V genes explain less than half of the discrepancy, and the remainder lacks a known reason. Clone size and the V and J calls come from that table; the DNA yielded D and trimming. This sample has 350,000 or so clones in its table, and about 90% of those were observed once. The ten most abundant clones make up roughly a tenth of the sample.

At one collaborating source in Seattle, patients were enrolled during active infection and were followed longitudinally through the course of disease. Whole blood was collected in K2EDTA tubes by collaborating institutions according to the institutions' own protocols. For TCRbeta analysis, collaborators shipped samples as frozen whole blood, isolated PBMCs, or DNA extracted from either of those sample types. V is cut by 7 bases and J by 6 bases, and the space between the germline ends is 20 bases. Taken from the germline V gene, the CDR1 and CDR2 loops are SGHRS and YFSETQ. The CDR3 contains 15 residues, cysteine and phenylalanine counted. Solely the CDR3 DNA is kept, with 45 bases framed from the first base. With respect to this clone: What antigen it recognizes has not been identified. Base qualities are missing; no much larger clone stands one base away.

Study-wide findings and limitations: How much clinical and demographic metadata was included differed by source and by participant, and the metadata was provided uncurated.

This clonotype was obtained from a woman aged 25 to 39 with COVID-19, enrolled during active disease. The sequenced material came from peripheral blood. The sequence joins TRBV5-1 to TRBJ2-1; TRBD1 is perhaps the D gene, given 7 matching bases. The sequenced DNA: TGCGCCAGCTCCGCTGGGGGGACAGATATCAATGAGCAGTTCTTC. This yields the protein CASSAGGTDINEQFF.